These 20 T cell receptor beta chains share one sample of origin, sequenced in a study of control samples from healthy donors and cancer patients. TCRdb's table, derived via immunoSEQ multiplex PCR, lists solely in-frame clones and lacks some. Here the sample spans 90,000 to 100,000 clones, roughly 83% being singletons. Sequencing used PBMCs. The receptors here all came from a man between 65 and 80 years old with lung cancer.

This clone was seen just once. The rearrangement links TRBV5-1 to TRBJ1-2; 7 bases fit TRBD1. There are 13 residues in the CDR3. The V gene end was trimmed by 4 bases and the J gene end by 8 bases; junction bases not matched to a gene: 8. Germline V gene lookup returns CDR1 SGHRS and CDR2 YFSETQ. CDR3 nucleotides: TGCGCCAGCAGCCCCGACAGGGTGCAGGGCTACACCTTC. Translation: CASSPDRVQGYTF.

This clone was picked up a small number of times. Other DNA sequences in the sample encode the same CDR3. This chain connects TRBV11-2 to TRBJ2-5; tentatively, D is TRBD1 (5 bases). In germline, CDR1 is SGHAT, CDR2 FQNNGV. The ends were cut back, 1 base at V and 0 bases at J, with 9 bases in the middle. CDR3 length: 15 residues. The CDR3 nucleotides are TGTGCCAGCAGCTTAGGAGCAGGGTACCAAGAGACCCAGTACTTC. Translation: CASSLGAGYQETQYF.

This clone was seen a handful of times. The chain carries TRBV7-8 and TRBJ2-1; TRBD1 agrees at 8 bases. Germline V gene lookup returns CDR1 SGHVS and CDR2 FQNEAQ. This CDR3 is built from 13 residues. V gave up 6 bases and J gave up 7 bases; unmatched junction bases: 5. Here the CDR3 DNA reads TGTGCCAGCAGGTCGGGACAGGAAAATGAGCAGTTCTTC. It encodes CASRSGQENEQFF.

This clone has a single count. This sequence joins TRBV7-3 and TRBJ2-7, with 9 positions matching TRBD1. V gave up 1 base and J gave up 1 base; unmatched junction bases: 5. CDR3 size: 16 residues. Germline assignment: CDR1 SGHTA and CDR2 FQGTGA. The CDR3 sequence is CASSLRWDRVSYEQYF. CDR3 coding DNA: TGTGCCAGCAGCTTAAGATGGGACAGGGTTTCCTACGAGCAGTACTTC.

This clone was seen ten or more times. The CDR3, as DNA: TGCAGCGTTGGGGGGGCAGGAGCTAACATCAACTATGGCTACACCTTC. It translates to CSVGGAGANINYGYTF. The chain recombines TRBV29-1 with TRBJ1-2; possibly TRBD1 for D (6 bases). Germline CDR1 SQVTM, CDR2 ANQGSEA. The V end was cut by 4 bases, the J end by 2 bases, with 20 bases between. The CDR3 extends over 16 amino acids.

The rearrangement uses TRBV3-1 (or the pseudogene TRBV3-2) and TRBJ1-2, with D unclear. The germline V and J ends were trimmed by 0 bases and 4 bases, with 3 bases remaining between them. Germline V gene lookup returns CDR1 LGHDT and CDR2 YNNKEL (reference sequence). CDR3 length equals 12 residues. CDR3 protein: CASSQEGYGYTF. DNA for the CDR3: TGTGCCAGCAGCCAAGAGGGCTATGGCTACACCTTC.

V gene TRBV27 combines with J gene TRBJ2-2; D ambiguous. The CDR3 has 15 amino acids. Germline CDR1 and CDR2: MNHEY and SMNVEV (reference sequence). Trimming stripped 3 bases from V and 7 bases from J, with 15 bases between. CDR3 sequence reads: CASSFLVDGDGELFF. CDR3 in DNA: TGTGCCAGCAGTTTCCTGGTAGATGGTGACGGGGAGCTGTTTTTT.

This clone appeared once. The chain has TRBV27 and TRBJ2-3, with 9 positions matching TRBD2. The CDR3 has 18 residues. The germline V gene encodes CDR1 MNHEY and CDR2 SMNVEV (reference sequence). The junction had 16 bases not matched to a gene; V was cut back by 5 bases and J by 4 bases. CDR3 nucleotides: TGTGCCAGCAGTCCCCTCCGAGCGGGGGGCGGGGGGGCAGATACGCAGTATTTT. Translating it yields CASSPLRAGGGGADTQYF.

This clone appeared many times. This sequence joins TRBV6-5 and TRBJ1-2; TRBD1 agrees at 8 bases. Germline V lookup: CDR1 MNHEY, CDR2 SVGAGI. This CDR3 contains 15 residues. V dropped 2 bases and J dropped 7; count of bases not matched to a gene: 9. The CDR3 region has the DNA TGTGCCAGCAGTTACGAGTCAGGGGGCGTAGCTGGCTACACCTTC. Amino acid sequence: CASSYESGGVAGYTF.

The V and J genes are TRBV7-9 and TRBJ2-3; perhaps D is TRBD1 or TRBD2 (6 bases each). Germline V lookup: CDR1 SEHNR, CDR2 FQNEAQ (reference sequence). Deletions cut 5 bases from V and 4 bases from J, with 19 bases between. This CDR3 is 16 amino acids long. The CDR3 sequence is CASSPTGALGADTQYF. CDR3 coding DNA: TGTGCCAGCAGCCCCACGGGGGCCCTCGGGGCAGATACGCAGTATTTT.

A few counts support this clone. This chain connects TRBV4-3 to TRBJ1-1, with D unclear. This CDR3 is built from 13 residues. Germline V gene lookup returns CDR1 LGHNA and CDR2 YSLEER. V lost 6 bases, J lost 4 bases, and 12 bases lay in between. As DNA, the CDR3 is TGCGCCAGCAGTATATCTCCAGGCACTGAAGCTTTCTTT. This codes for CASSISPGTEAFF.

The CDR3 sequence is CASSLTGLGANVLTF. The CDR3 DNA is TGTGCCAGCAGCCTGACAGGGTTGGGGGCCAACGTCCTGACTTTC. V usage is TRBV28 and J usage is TRBJ2-6, with 7 bases matching TRBD1. This CDR3 is 15 amino acids long. V was pared by 6 bases and J by 4 bases, with 6 bases of the junction left unmatched. Germline V gives CDR1 MDHEN, CDR2 SYDVKM.

The chain carries TRBV21-1 and TRBJ2-3; the D call of TRBD2 is as the table states it, not checked on the DNA. TRBV21-1 is tagged as a pseudogene. This CDR3 contains 13 residues. This CDR3 is CASSAAAGDTQYF. The CDR3 DNA reads TGTGCCAGCAGCGCGGCCGCGGGAGATACGCAGTATTTT.

The V and J genes are TRBV5-6 and TRBJ1-5; D gene ambiguous. The CDR3 sequence is 12 residues long. With 3 bases removed from V and 6 bases from J, the gap between germline ends came to 7 bases. Germline V CDR1 and CDR2: SGHDT, YYEEEE. The CDR3 sequence: CASSSRSQPQHF. The CDR3, as DNA: TGTGCCAGCAGCTCTCGTAGTCAGCCCCAGCATTTT.

J is TRBJ2-1 and V is TRBV5-4; 10 positions match TRBD1. The CDR3 loop spans 15 amino acids. Germline CDR1 reads SGHNT; CDR2 reads YYREEE (reference sequence). After removal of 1 base from V and 7 bases from J, the junction contained 5 bases not matched to a gene. The CDR3 DNA sequence: TGTGCCAGCAGCTTGTGGGGACAGGGGAGAAATGAGCAGTTCTTC. Amino acid sequence: CASSLWGQGRNEQFF.

This clone was observed a single time. The V and J genes are TRBV7-3 and TRBJ2-3, with TRBD1 as a possible D gene (5 bases). The V end was cut by 2 bases, the J end by 3 bases, with 18 bases between. CDR1 is SGHTA and CDR2 is FQGTGA in the germline V gene. The CDR3 runs to 17 residues. Written as DNA, the CDR3 is TGTGCCAGCAGCTTATCAAGGGGCCCCCCCCTTACAGATACGCAGTATTTT. This codes for CASSLSRGPPLTDTQYF.

In its sample, this clone was seen once. This rearrangement joins TRBV6-2 or TRBV6-3 to TRBJ2-3, with D hard to call. The germline CDR1 and CDR2 sequences are MNHEY and SVGEGT. V lost 2 bases and J 14 bases, leaving 17 bases between the germline ends. This CDR3 is built from 13 residues. CDR3 region: CASSYVRHGVPYF. The CDR3 DNA sequence: TGTGCCAGCAGTTACGTCAGACACGGCGTCCCGTATTTT.

V and J are TRBV19 and TRBJ1-1; the D gene is possibly TRBD1 (6 bases). CDR3 length: 15 amino acids. V was cut by 3 bases and J by 6 bases, with 17 bases left in between. The V gene's germline CDR1 is LNHDA and CDR2 SQIVND (reference sequence). The CDR3 bases are TGTGCCAGTAGTATGGGGGCCCTTCTCAGGGCTGAAGCTTTCTTT. Translated, it gives CASSMGALLRAEAFF. The full variable domain, its missing parts supplied by reference TRBV19 and TRBJ1-1, is DGGITQSPKYLFRKEGQNVTLSCEQNLNHDAMYWYRQDPGQGLRLIYYSQIVNDFQKGDIAEGYSVSREKKESFPLTVTSAQKNPTAFYLCASSMGALLRAEAFFGQGTRLTVV.

There are many counts of this clone. V and J are TRBV19 and TRBJ2-3, with 11 bases lining up with TRBD1. The CDR3 spans 13 residues. CDR1 LNHDA and CDR2 SQIVND come from the germline V gene (reference sequence). The V gene end was trimmed by 5 bases and the J gene end by 8 bases; junction bases not matched to a gene: 3. CDR3 nucleotide sequence: TGTGCCAGTAGTGCGGGACAGGGGGGTACGCAGTATTTT. Its translation: CASSAGQGGTQYF.

This clone was detected a few times. V gene TRBV3-1 (or the pseudogene TRBV3-2) combines with J gene TRBJ1-2, with unresolved D. V lost 7 bases and J 7 bases, leaving 16 bases between the germline ends. The germline gives CDR1 LGHDT, CDR2 YNNKEL (reference sequence). This CDR3 comprises 13 residues. The CDR3: CASTPGREGGYTF. In DNA, the CDR3 is TGTGCCAGCACCCCCGGGCGAGAGGGTGGCTACACCTTC.